This entry features one TCR beta chain sequence. The data stem from a study of control samples from healthy donors and cancer patients. Some clones are missing from TCRdb's copy, which holds only in-frame ones; the method was immunoSEQ multiplex PCR. Of around 100,000 clones listed, roughly 87% are singletons. Specimen: blood. This sequence was found in a woman aged 45-65 years in good health.

The CDR3 DNA reads as TGTGCCAGCTTATCAGGGGTCTCGGGGGAGCTGTTTTTT. Amino acid sequence: CASLSGVSGELFF. The chain links TRBV3-1 (or the pseudogene TRBV3-2) to TRBJ2-2, with D perhaps TRBD1 (6 bases). The V end lost 8 bases, the J end lost 8 bases, and 15 bases lay between the germline ends. Germline assignment: CDR1 LGHDT and CDR2 YNNKEL (reference sequence). The CDR3 covers 13 residues.